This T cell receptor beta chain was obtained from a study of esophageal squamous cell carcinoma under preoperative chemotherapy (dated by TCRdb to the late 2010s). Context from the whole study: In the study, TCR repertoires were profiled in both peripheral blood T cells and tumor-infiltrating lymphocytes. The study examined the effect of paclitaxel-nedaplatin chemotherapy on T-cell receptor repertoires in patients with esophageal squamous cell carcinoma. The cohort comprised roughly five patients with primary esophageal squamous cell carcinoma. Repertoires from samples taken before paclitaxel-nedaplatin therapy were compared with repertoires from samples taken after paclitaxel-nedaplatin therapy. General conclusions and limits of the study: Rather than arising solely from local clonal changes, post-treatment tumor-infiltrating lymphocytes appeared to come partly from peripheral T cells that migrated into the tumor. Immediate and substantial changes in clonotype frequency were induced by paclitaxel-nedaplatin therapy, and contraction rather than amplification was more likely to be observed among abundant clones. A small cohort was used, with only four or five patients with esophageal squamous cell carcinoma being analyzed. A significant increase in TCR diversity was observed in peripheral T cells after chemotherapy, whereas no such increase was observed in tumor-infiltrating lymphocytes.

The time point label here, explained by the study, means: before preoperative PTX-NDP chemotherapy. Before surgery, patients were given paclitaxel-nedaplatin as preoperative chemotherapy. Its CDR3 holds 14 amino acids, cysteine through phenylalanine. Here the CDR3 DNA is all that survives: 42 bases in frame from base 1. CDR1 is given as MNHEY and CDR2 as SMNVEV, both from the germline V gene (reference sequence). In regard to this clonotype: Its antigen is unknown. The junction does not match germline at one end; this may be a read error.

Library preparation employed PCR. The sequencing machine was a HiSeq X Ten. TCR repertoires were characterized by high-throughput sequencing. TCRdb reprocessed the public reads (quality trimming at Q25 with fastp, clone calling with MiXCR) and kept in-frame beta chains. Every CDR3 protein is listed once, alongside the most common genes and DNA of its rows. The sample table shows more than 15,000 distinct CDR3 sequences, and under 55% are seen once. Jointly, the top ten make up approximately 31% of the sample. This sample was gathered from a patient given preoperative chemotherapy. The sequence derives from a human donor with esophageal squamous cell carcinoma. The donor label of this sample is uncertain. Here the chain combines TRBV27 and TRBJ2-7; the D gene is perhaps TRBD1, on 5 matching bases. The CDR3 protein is CASTSNGASYERYF. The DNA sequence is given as TGTGCCAGCACCTCAAATGGGGCCTCCTACGAGCGGTACTTC.